The TCR beta chain under discussion was sequenced for a study of T cells in localized non-small cell lung cancer. Findings of the study overall: The study found T cell clonality highest in uninvolved adjacent lung, above tumor.

This clone came up a few times. No antigen is known for it. V was clipped by 1 base and J by 9 bases; unmatched bases: 10. The CDR3 contains 17 residues. Germline V gives CDR1 MGHRA, CDR2 YSYEKL. TCRdb's copy holds only in-frame clones and misses some; the assay was immunoSEQ multiplex PCR. The sample gives 8,500 to 13,000 clones, about 70% of which show up once; under 35% is in the top ten. This rearrangement joins TRBV4-1 to TRBJ2-1, with 12 bases matching TRBD2. This receptor was obtained from a male donor at least 60 years old with stage I lung adenocarcinoma. This material consisted of peripheral blood, taken before any cancer treatment. CDR3 loop: CASSQGASGGVFGEQFF. CDR3 in DNA: TGCGCCAGCAGCCAAGGGGCTAGCGGGGGGGTTTTTGGTGAGCAGTTCTTC.